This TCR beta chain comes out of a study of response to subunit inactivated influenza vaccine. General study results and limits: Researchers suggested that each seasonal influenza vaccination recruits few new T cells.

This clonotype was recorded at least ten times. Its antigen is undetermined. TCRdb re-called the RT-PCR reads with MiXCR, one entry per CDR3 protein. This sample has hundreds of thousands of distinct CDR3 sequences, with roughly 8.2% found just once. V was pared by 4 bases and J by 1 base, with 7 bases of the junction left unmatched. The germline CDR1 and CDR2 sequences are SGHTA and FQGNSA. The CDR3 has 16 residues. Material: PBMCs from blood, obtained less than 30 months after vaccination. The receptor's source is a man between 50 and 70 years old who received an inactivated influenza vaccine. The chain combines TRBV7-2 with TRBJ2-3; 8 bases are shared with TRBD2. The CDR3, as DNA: TGTGCCAGCAGCTCCCAGCGGGGGACGGGCACAGATACGCAGTATTTT. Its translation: CASSSQRGTGTDTQYF.